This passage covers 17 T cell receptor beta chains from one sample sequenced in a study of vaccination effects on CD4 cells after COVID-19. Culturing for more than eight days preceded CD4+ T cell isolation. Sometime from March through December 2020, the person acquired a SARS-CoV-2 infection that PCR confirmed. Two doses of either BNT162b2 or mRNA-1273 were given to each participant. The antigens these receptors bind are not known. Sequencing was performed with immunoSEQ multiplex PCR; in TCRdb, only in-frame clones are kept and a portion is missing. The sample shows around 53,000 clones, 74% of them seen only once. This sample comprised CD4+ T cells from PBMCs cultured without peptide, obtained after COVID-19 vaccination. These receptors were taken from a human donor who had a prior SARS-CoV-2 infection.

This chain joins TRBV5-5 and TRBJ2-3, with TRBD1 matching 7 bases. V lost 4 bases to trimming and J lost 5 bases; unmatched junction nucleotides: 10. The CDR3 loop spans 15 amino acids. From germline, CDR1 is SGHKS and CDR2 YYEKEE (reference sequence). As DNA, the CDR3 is TGTGCCAGCAGCCTCCGACCTTGGGACAGAGATACGCAGTATTTT. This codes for CASSLRPWDRDTQYF.

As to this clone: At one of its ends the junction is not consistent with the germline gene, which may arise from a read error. This CDR3 is CASSLDPAYNEQFF. The CDR3 DNA reads TGTGCTAGCAGCTTAGACCCCGCCTACAATGAGCAGTTCTTC. This chain joins TRBV7-7 and TRBJ2-1, with D unresolved. CDR3 size: 14 residues. Germline V gene lookup returns CDR1 SSHAT and CDR2 FNYEAQ (reference sequence).

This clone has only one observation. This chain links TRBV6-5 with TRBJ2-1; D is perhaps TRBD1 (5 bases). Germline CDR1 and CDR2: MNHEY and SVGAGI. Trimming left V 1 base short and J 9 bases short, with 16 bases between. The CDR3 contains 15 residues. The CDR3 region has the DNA TGTGCCAGCAGTTACTTACGGACACTCACCCGTGAGCAGTTCTTC. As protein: CASSYLRTLTREQFF.

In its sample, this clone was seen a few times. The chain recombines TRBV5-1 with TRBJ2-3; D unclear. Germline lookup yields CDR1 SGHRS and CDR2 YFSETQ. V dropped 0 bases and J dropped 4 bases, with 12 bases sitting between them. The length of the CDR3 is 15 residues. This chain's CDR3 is CASSLDGTLADTQYF. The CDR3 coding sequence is TGCGCCAGCAGCTTGGATGGAACCCTCGCAGATACGCAGTATTTT.

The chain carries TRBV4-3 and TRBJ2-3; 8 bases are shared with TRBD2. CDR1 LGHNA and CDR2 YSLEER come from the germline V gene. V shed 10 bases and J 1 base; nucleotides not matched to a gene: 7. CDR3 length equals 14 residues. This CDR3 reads CATLKTSGTDTQYF. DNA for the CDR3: TGCGCCACCCTAAAGACTAGCGGCACAGATACGCAGTATTTT.

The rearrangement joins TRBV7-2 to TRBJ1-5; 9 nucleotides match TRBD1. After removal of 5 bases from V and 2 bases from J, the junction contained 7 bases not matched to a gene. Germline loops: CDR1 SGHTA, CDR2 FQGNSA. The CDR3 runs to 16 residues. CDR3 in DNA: TGTGCCAGCAGCGTACAGGGGGCGCGTGGCAATCAGCCCCAGCATTTT. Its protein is CASSVQGARGNQPQHF.

CDR3 in DNA: TGTGCCAGCAGCTTTGACTATTCGACCTACGAGCAGTACTTC. It translates to CASSFDYSTYEQYF. The J gene is TRBJ2-7, the V gene TRBV7-2; perhaps TRBD2 as D (5 bases). The CDR3 has 14 residues. The V and J ends lost 3 bases and 2 bases respectively, with 11 bases between them. CDR1 and CDR2 from the germline V gene are SGHTA and FQGNSA.

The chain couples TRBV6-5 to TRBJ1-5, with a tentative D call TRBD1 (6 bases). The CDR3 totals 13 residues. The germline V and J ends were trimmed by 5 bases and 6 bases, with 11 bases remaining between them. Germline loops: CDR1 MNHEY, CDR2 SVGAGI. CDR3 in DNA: TGTGCCAGCAGTAGGGGGGCTGGTCAGCCCCAGCATTTT. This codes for CASSRGAGQPQHF.

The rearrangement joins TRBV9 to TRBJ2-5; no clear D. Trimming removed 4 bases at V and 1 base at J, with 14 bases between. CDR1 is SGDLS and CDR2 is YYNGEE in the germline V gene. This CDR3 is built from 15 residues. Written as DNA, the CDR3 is TGTGCCAGCAGCCCATCTTATTGGGGCCAAGAGACCCAGTACTTC. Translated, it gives CASSPSYWGQETQYF.

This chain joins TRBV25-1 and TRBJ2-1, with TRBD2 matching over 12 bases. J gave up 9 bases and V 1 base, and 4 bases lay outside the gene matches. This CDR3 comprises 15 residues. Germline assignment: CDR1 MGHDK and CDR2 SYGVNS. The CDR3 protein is CASSESLAGGSEQFF. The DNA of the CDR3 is TGTGCCAGCAGTGAATCCCTAGCGGGGGGGAGTGAGCAGTTCTTC.

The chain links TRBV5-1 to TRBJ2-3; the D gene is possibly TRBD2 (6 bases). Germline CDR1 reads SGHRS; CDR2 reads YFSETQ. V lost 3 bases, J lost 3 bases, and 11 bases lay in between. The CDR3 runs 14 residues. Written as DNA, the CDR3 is TGCGCCAGCAGCTACGGGAGTGGAACAGATACGCAGTATTTT. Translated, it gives CASSYGSGTDTQYF.

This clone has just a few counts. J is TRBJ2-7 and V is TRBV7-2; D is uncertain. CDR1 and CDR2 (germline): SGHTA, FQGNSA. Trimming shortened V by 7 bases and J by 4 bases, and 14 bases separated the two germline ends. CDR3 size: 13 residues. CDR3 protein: CASNRGPEYEQYF. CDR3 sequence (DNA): TGTGCCAGCAATCGTGGGCCTGAGTACGAGCAGTACTTC. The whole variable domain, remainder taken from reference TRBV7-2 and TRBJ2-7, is GAGVSQSPSNKVTEKGKDVELRCDPISGHTALYWYRQSLGQGLEFLIYFQGNSAPDKSGLPSDRFSAERTGGSVSTLTIQRTQQEDSAVYLCASNRGPEYEQYFGPGTRLTVT.

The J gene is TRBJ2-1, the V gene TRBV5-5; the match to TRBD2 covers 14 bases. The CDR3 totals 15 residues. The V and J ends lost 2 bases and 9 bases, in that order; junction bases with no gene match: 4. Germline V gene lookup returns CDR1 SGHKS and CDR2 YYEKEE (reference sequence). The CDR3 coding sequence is TGTGCCAGCAGCTTACGGACTAGCGGGGGGACTGAGCAGTTCTTC. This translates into CASSLRTSGGTEQFF.

CDR3 in amino acids: CASSFRQGSSEQYF. The CDR3 DNA is TGCGCCAGCAGCTTCCGACAGGGATCTAGCGAGCAGTACTTC. This chain connects TRBV5-1 to TRBJ2-7; TRBD1 agrees at 7 bases. V lost 2 bases, J lost 6 bases, and 8 bases stayed unmatched. CDR3 length: 14 residues. Germline V lookup: CDR1 SGHRS, CDR2 YFSETQ.

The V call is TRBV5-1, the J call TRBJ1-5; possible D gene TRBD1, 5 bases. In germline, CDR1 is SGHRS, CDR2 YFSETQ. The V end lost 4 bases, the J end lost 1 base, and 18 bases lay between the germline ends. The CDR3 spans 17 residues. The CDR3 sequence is CASSPDLIRDSNQPQHF. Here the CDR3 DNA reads TGCGCCAGCAGCCCGGACTTAATTAGGGACAGCAATCAGCCCCAGCATTTT.

The CDR3 is CASSHLRGYTF. CDR3 coding DNA: TGTGCCAGCAGCCATCTACGTGGCTACACCTTC. The chain combines TRBV3-1 (or the pseudogene TRBV3-2) with TRBJ1-2; unclear D gene. The germline V gene has CDR1 LGHDT and CDR2 YNNKEL (reference sequence). The CDR3 contains 11 residues. Trimming pared 3 bases from V and 7 bases from J, leaving 6 bases between.

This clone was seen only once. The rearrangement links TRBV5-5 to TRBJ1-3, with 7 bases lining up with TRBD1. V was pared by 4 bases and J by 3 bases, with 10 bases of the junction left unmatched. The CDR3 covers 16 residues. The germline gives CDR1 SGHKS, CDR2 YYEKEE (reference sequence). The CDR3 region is CASSSRRQGDGNTIYF. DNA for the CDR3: TGTGCCAGCAGCAGCCGCCGACAGGGTGATGGAAACACCATATATTTT.